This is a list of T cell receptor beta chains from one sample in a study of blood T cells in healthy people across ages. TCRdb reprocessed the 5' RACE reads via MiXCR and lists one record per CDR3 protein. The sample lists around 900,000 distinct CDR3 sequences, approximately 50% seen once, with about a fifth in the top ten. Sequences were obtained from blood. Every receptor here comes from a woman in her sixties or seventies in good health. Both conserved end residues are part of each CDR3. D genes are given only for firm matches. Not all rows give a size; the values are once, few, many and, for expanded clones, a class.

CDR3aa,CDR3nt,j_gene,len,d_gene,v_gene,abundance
CSAREDGLAGVSGANVLTF,TGCAGTGCTAGAGAAGATGGACTAGCGGGAGTTTCAGGGGCCAACGTCCTGACTTTC,TRBJ2-6,19,TRBD2,TRBV20-1,.
CASSTHGAGGTDTQYF,TGTGCCAGCAGCACTCATGGGGCGGGAGGCACAGATACGCAGTATTTT,TRBJ2-3,16,TRBD2,TRBV7-2,few
CSARDGPSETQYF,TGCAGTGCTAGGGACGGACCGTCAGAGACCCAGTACTTC,TRBJ2-5,13,.,TRBV20-1,.
CASEKVYNSPLHF,TGTGCCAGCGAGAAGGTCTATAATTCACCCCTCCACTTT,TRBJ1-6,13,.,TRBV6-2/TRBV6-3,.
CASGHSLNTEAFF,TGTGCCAGCGGCCACTCCCTGAACACTGAAGCTTTCTTT,TRBJ1-1,13,.,TRBV6-6,few
CASSAEALAGVDEQFF,TGCGCCAGCAGCGCCGAGGCACTAGCGGGAGTCGATGAGCAGTTCTTC,TRBJ2-1,16,TRBD2,TRBV5-1,once
CASSFLQGLFGNEQFF,TGTGCCAGCAGTTTTCTCCAGGGATTGTTTGGCAATGAGCAGTTCTTC,TRBJ2-1,16,.,TRBV12-3/TRBV12-4,few
CASRAGTTMNTEAFF,TGTGCCAGCAGAGCCGGGACAACCATGAACACTGAAGCTTTCTTT,TRBJ1-1,15,.,TRBV6-2/TRBV6-3,.
CAGSPGTGLNYGYTF,TGTGCCGGCAGCCCCGGGACAGGATTAAACTATGGCTACACCTTC,TRBJ1-2,15,TRBD1,TRBV7-9,.
CAIGLRDLTGEQYF,TGTGCCATTGGTCTTCGGGACCTCACAGGGGAGCAGTACTTC,TRBJ2-7,14,.,TRBV10-3,few
CASTQLRPSASSPLHF,TGTGCCAGCACCCAGCTTAGACCATCCGCGAGTTCACCCCTCCACTTT,TRBJ1-6,16,.,TRBV6-1,.
CAISTTTGETQYF,TGTGCCATCTCGACGACGACGGGAGAGACCCAGTACTTC,TRBJ2-5,13,.,TRBV10-3,few
CSARRWDGGTNEKLFF,TGCAGTGCTAGACGCTGGGATGGGGGGACTAATGAAAAACTGTTTTTT,TRBJ1-4,16,.,TRBV20-1,once
CASSLGLAGVRSWETQYF,TGTGCCAGCAGTCTTGGACTAGCGGGAGTGCGTTCTTGGGAGACCCAGTACTTC,TRBJ2-5,18,TRBD2,TRBV28,.
CASSPIPLGVTPGAQYF,TGTGCCAGCAGCCCGATTCCACTAGGGGTCACCCCGGGGGCGCAGTATTTT,TRBJ2-3,17,.,TRBV12-3/TRBV12-4,.
CAINLGGAGGADTQYF,TGTGCCATCAACCTGGGGGGAGCGGGAGGCGCAGATACGCAGTATTTT,TRBJ2-3,16,TRBD2,TRBV10-3,.
CASSPGWRLADEQFF,TGTGCCAGCAGCCCAGGTTGGCGACTAGCCGATGAGCAGTTCTTC,TRBJ2-1,15,TRBD2,TRBV4-2,.
CATGGVGTDTQYF,TGTGCCACCGGGGGGGTCGGCACAGATACGCAGTATTTT,TRBJ2-3,13,TRBD2,TRBV24-1,few
CASKKRGGGQGETQYF,TGTGCCAGCAAAAAGCGGGGAGGGGGGCAGGGGGAGACCCAGTACTTC,TRBJ2-5,16,.,TRBV3-1,.
CASSLRTSGRTYEQYF,TGTGCCAGCAGCTTAAGGACTAGCGGGAGAACCTACGAGCAGTACTTC,TRBJ2-7,16,TRBD2,TRBV7-2,.
CASSLTQSTGVQETQYF,TGTGCCAGCAGTTTGACCCAAAGTACAGGGGTCCAAGAGACCCAGTACTTC,TRBJ2-5,17,TRBD1,TRBV28,.
CASSLGQGRTQYF,TGTGCCAGCAGCTTAGGACAGGGGAGGACTCAGTACTTC,TRBJ2-4,13,TRBD1,TRBV7-2,few
CASSYQTGNQEIQYF,TGTGCCAGCAGTTACCAAACAGGAAACCAAGAGATCCAGTACTTC,TRBJ2-5,15,.,TRBV6-2/TRBV6-3,.
CASRDRGRTYGYTF,TGTGCCAGCAGGGACAGGGGGCGTACCTATGGCTACACCTTC,TRBJ1-2,14,TRBD1,TRBV12-3/TRBV12-4,.
CASSDGQIVYEQYF,TGTGCCAGCAGCGACGGACAAATCGTCTACGAGCAGTACTTC,TRBJ2-7,14,.,TRBV28,few
CSASRDTGSYEQYF,TGCAGTGCTAGCCGGGACACGGGGTCCTACGAGCAGTACTTC,TRBJ2-7,14,.,TRBV20-1,.
CSVATGTTGTEAFF,TGCAGCGTTGCCACAGGGACCACGGGCACTGAAGCTTTCTTT,TRBJ1-1,14,.,TRBV29-1,.
CASTTSGHQETQYF,TGCGCCAGCACGACTAGCGGACACCAAGAGACCCAGTACTTC,TRBJ2-5,14,TRBD2,TRBV10-2,.
CASSLGVSDTSYEQYF,TGCGCCAGCAGCTTGGGGGTGTCGGATACCTCCTACGAGCAGTACTTC,TRBJ2-7,16,.,TRBV5-1,.
CSHPGQSYEQYF,TGCAGTCACCCGGGACAAAGCTACGAGCAGTACTTC,TRBJ2-7,12,.,TRBV20-1,few
CASSDSGRASTNEQFF,TGCGCCAGCAGCGATAGCGGGAGGGCCAGTACGAATGAGCAGTTCTTC,TRBJ2-1,16,TRBD2,TRBV5-1,.
CASRGPSTYEQYF,TGTGCCAGCAGGGGGCCCTCGACCTACGAGCAGTACTTC,TRBJ2-7,13,.,TRBV27,.
CATSRMGLEVVVGYNEQFF,TGTGCCACCAGCCGAATGGGACTAGAAGTAGTTGTTGGTTACAATGAGCAGTTCTTC,TRBJ2-1,19,TRBD2,TRBV15,once
CASSLSGSGNTIYF,TGTGCCAGCAGCTTATCGGGCTCTGGAAACACCATATATTTT,TRBJ1-3,14,.,TRBV7-9,.
CASSEMGEAFF,TGTGCCAGCAGTGAAATGGGAGAAGCTTTCTTT,TRBJ1-1,11,.,TRBV6-1,.
CASSLGLELNEQFF,TGTGCCAGCAGTTTAGGTCTAGAATTAAATGAGCAGTTCTTC,TRBJ2-1,14,.,TRBV12-3/TRBV12-4,.
CASSSVTLGSQYF,TGTGCCAGCAGCTCGGTTACCCTCGGGTCCCAGTACTTC,TRBJ2-5,13,.,TRBV12-3/TRBV12-4,.